The 26 T cell receptor beta chains below were found in one sample sequenced in a study of high-grade serous ovarian cancer treatment subgroups. TCRdb's copy holds only in-frame clones and misses some; the assay was immunoSEQ multiplex PCR. The table records around 8,000 clones, roughly three quarters of them present only once. Tumor tissue was taken before any definitive surgery or chemotherapy was given. The sequenced sample consisted of tumor tissue. Every receptor here comes from a human donor with high-grade serous ovarian cancer.

The V call is TRBV5-6, the J call TRBJ1-1; possibly TRBD1 for D (5 bases). CDR1 is SGHDT, CDR2 YYEEEE, per germline. V shed 4 bases and J shed 0 bases, with 13 bases lying between them. The CDR3 loop spans 15 amino acids. The CDR3 spells CASSDDSRLNTEAFF. CDR3 in DNA: TGTGCCAGCAGCGACGACAGCCGTTTGAACACTGAAGCTTTCTTT.

This rearrangement joins TRBV25-1 to TRBJ2-3; 9 bases are a match to TRBD2. This CDR3 has 14 residues. The germline V gene encodes CDR1 MGHDK and CDR2 SYGVNS. The V and J ends lost 5 bases and 8 bases, in that order; junction bases with no gene match: 8. The CDR3 sequence: CASSPSGVLGTQYF. CDR3 nucleotide sequence: TGTGCCAGCAGTCCTAGCGGGGTACTTGGTACGCAGTATTTT.

CDR3 coding DNA: TGCAGCGTGGGTAGCGGGGCCCCCAATGAGCAGTTCTTC. Protein: CSVGSGAPNEQFF. J is TRBJ2-1 and V is TRBV29-1; TRBD2 matches 8 bases. With 6 bases clipped from V and 6 bases from J, the junction kept 7 bases outside the gene matches. The CDR3 contains 13 residues. CDR1 is SQVTM and CDR2 is ANQGSEA in the germline V gene.

This clone turned up a few times. The chain employs TRBV7-9 and TRBJ1-2, with D possibly being TRBD1 (6 bases). CDR3 size: 13 residues. The germline V gene has CDR1 SEHNR and CDR2 FQNEAQ (reference sequence). Trimming shortened V by 6 bases and J by 14 bases, and 22 bases separated the two germline ends. CDR3 amino acids: CASSLTGSGLRTF. CDR3 in DNA: TGTGCCAGCAGTCTTACAGGGTCGGGGCTAAGGACCTTC.

This rearrangement joins TRBV25-1 to TRBJ1-2; TRBD1 agrees at 7 bases. CDR1 is MGHDK and CDR2 is SYGVNS in the germline V gene. V dropped 2 bases and J dropped 8; count of bases not matched to a gene: 5. This CDR3 comprises 13 residues. The CDR3 DNA sequence: TGTGCCAGCAGTGAAAATTTCAGGGGGGGCTACACCTTC. Its translation is CASSENFRGGYTF.

J is TRBJ1-6 and V is TRBV5-1; D uncertain. This CDR3 is built from 17 residues. The ends were cut back, 0 bases at V and 0 bases at J, with 10 bases in the middle. Germline V gene lookup returns CDR1 SGHRS and CDR2 YFSETQ. The CDR3 loop reads CASSLGTLSSYNSPLHF. The CDR3, as DNA: TGCGCCAGCAGCTTGGGCACTCTCAGCTCCTATAATTCACCCCTCCACTTT.

Remarks on this clone: The junction does not match germline at one end; this may be a read error. V and J are TRBV6-1 and TRBJ2-7; possibly TRBD1 for D (5 bases). The CDR3 is 14 residues long. Looked up from germline, CDR1 is MNHNS and CDR2 is SASEGT. CDR3: CAISEFRDSREQYF. The CDR3 bases are TGTGCCATCAGTGAGTTTCGAGACAGCCGTGAGCAGTACTTC.

In its sample, this clone was seen once. The chain has TRBV2 and TRBJ1-4; maybe TRBD1 (6 bases). V was cut by 8 bases and J by 13 bases, with 11 bases left in between. The CDR3 totals 10 residues. In germline, CDR1 is SNHLY, CDR2 FYNNEI. The CDR3 bases are TGTGCCAGCGGGAGGGGGGGACTGTTTTTT. It encodes CASGRGGLFF.

This sequence joins TRBV7-9 and TRBJ2-7; 7 bases align to TRBD1. V was clipped by 3 bases and J by 5 bases; unmatched bases: 7. Germline V gene sequence: CDR1 SEHNR, CDR2 FQNEAQ (reference sequence). The CDR3 is 14 residues long. The CDR3 is CASSFRGQSDEQYF. Here the CDR3 DNA reads TGTGCCAGCAGCTTTCGGGGACAGTCTGACGAGCAGTACTTC. The variable domain in full, with the rest retrieved from reference TRBV7-9 and TRBJ2-7, is DTGVSQNPRHKITKRGQNVTFRCDPISEHNRLYWYRQTLGQGPEFLTYFQNEAQLEKSRLLSDRFSAERPKGSFSTLEIQRTEQGDSAMYLCASSFRGQSDEQYFGPGTRLTVT.

In this sample, this clone turned up a few times. The chain has TRBV2 and TRBJ1-3, with TRBD1 matching over 9 bases. The V gene's germline CDR1 is SNHLY and CDR2 FYNNEI. CDR3 length: 16 residues. The junction had 5 bases not matched to a gene; V was cut back by 5 bases and J by 0 bases. CDR3 sequence reads: CASSLRQGGSGNTIYF. The CDR3 DNA sequence: TGTGCCAGCAGTCTACGACAGGGGGGCTCTGGAAACACCATATATTTT.

The CDR3 is CASSLSGEHNEQFF. The CDR3, as DNA: TGTGCCAGCAGTTTATCAGGGGAGCATAATGAGCAGTTCTTC. This sequence joins TRBV9 and TRBJ2-1, with D possibly matching TRBD1 (6 bases). The CDR3 sequence is 14 residues long. V was pared by 5 bases and J by 7 bases, with 16 bases between. Germline V lookup: CDR1 SGDLS, CDR2 YYNGEE.

This chain links TRBV2 with TRBJ2-3; TRBD1 aligns across 7 bases. Germline CDR1 is SNHLY and CDR2 is FYNNEI. CDR3 length: 15 amino acids. The junction had 9 bases not matched to a gene; V was cut back by 3 bases and J by 6 bases. CDR3 protein: CASSEFDRDDDTQYF. CDR3 nucleotide sequence: TGTGCCAGCAGTGAGTTTGACAGGGACGACGATACGCAGTATTTT.

The genes are TRBV5-1 and TRBJ2-5, with D perhaps assigned TRBD1 or TRBD2 (5 bases each). Trimming removed 3 bases at V and 4 bases at J, with 10 bases between. CDR1 and CDR2 (germline): SGHRS, YFSETQ. This CDR3 is 13 amino acids long. The CDR3 spells CASSYGTGETQYF. CDR3 DNA sequence: TGCGCCAGCAGCTACGGGACGGGAGAGACCCAGTACTTC.

The chain joins TRBV12-5 to TRBJ1-2, with 9 positions matching TRBD1. The CDR3 extends over 16 amino acids. CDR1 and CDR2 from the germline V gene are LGHNT and FRNRAP. The V segment lost 9 bases and the J segment 7 bases; nucleotides outside the gene matches: 18. CDR3 coding DNA: TGTGCTAGCCGAAACTCCAGACAGGGGGGTGAGGTTGGCTACACCTTC. Translation gives CASRNSRQGGEVGYTF.

V is TRBV5-1 and J is TRBJ2-3, with unresolved D. Trimming removed 4 bases at V and 2 bases at J, with 17 bases between. Per the germline V gene, CDR1 is SGHRS and CDR2 is YFSETQ. CDR3 length equals 16 residues. The DNA for the CDR3 is TGCGCCAGCAGCGCCGTAACAGTTACCGACACAGATACGCAGTATTTT. Its translation is CASSAVTVTDTDTQYF. Full variable domain (outside the CDR3, taken from reference TRBV5-1 and TRBJ2-3): KAGVTQTPRYLIKTRGQQVTLSCSPISGHRSVSWYQQTPGQGLQFLFEYFSETQRNKGNFPGRFSGRQFSNSRSEMNVSTLELGDSALYLCASSAVTVTDTDTQYFGPGTRLTVL.

This clone was seen only a few times. The V call is TRBV14, the J call TRBJ2-7; 8 positions agree with TRBD2. Losses at the gene ends were 3 bases for V and 5 bases for J; bases not matched to a gene: 3. There are 13 residues in the CDR3. The V gene's germline CDR1 is SGHDN and CDR2 FVKESK. In DNA, the CDR3 is TGTGCCAGCAGCCACGCGGGGGGCGACGAGCAGTACTTC. Protein product: CASSHAGGDEQYF.

CDR3 amino acids: CASSGRGGMLNTQYF. DNA for the CDR3: TGTGCCAGCAGCGGCCGCGGGGGGATGTTAAATACGCAGTATTTT. V usage is TRBV5-4 and J usage is TRBJ2-3, with TRBD2 matching 8 bases. The germline V gene encodes CDR1 SGHNT and CDR2 YYREEE (reference sequence). The CDR3 length is 15 residues. Losses at the gene ends were 4 bases for V and 7 bases for J; bases not matched to a gene: 11.

V gene TRBV4-2 combines with J gene TRBJ1-2, with 11 nucleotides matching TRBD1. Looked up from germline, CDR1 is LGHNA and CDR2 is YNFKEQ. After removal of 5 bases from V and 4 bases from J, the junction contained 3 bases not matched to a gene. The CDR3 loop spans 14 amino acids. CDR3 nucleotides: TGTGCCAGCAGCGACGGACAGGGGGCCTATGGCTACACCTTC. This translates into CASSDGQGAYGYTF.

The chain is built from TRBV29-1 and TRBJ2-5; 8 nucleotides line up with TRBD1. The CDR3 covers 14 residues. V trimming: 4 bases; J trimming: 5 bases; junction bases outside the gene matches: 9. CDR1 is SQVTM, CDR2 ANQGSEA, per germline. CDR3 protein: CSVVRQGTGETQYF. The CDR3 nucleotides read TGCAGCGTTGTACGACAGGGGACGGGGGAGACCCAGTACTTC.

The chain couples TRBV4-3 to TRBJ2-1; 10 bases agree with TRBD2. V lost 0 bases to trimming and J lost 7 bases; unmatched junction nucleotides: 6. The germline gives CDR1 LGHNA, CDR2 YSLEER. The CDR3 is 16 amino acids. In DNA, the CDR3 is TGCGCCAGCAGCCAAGATGGGCTAGCGGGAGTTAATGAGCAGTTCTTC. The encoded protein is CASSQDGLAGVNEQFF.

Only one count was recorded for this clone. V usage is TRBV9 and J usage is TRBJ1-4; D call uncertain. This CDR3 has 13 residues. The germline gives CDR1 SGDLS, CDR2 YYNGEE. Trimming removed 3 bases from V and 10 bases from J, with 13 bases in between. The CDR3 region is CASSEGPDGKLFF. The CDR3 DNA follows: TGTGCCAGCAGCGAAGGCCCAGACGGAAAACTGTTTTTT.

This clone was picked up a small number of times. J is TRBJ1-2 and V is TRBV5-4; TRBD1 agrees at 10 bases. V lost 4 bases to trimming and J lost 2 bases; unmatched junction nucleotides: 5. Germline CDR1 and CDR2: SGHNT and YYREEE (reference sequence). The CDR3 totals 15 residues. CDR3 nucleotides: TGTGCCAGCAGCACCACGGGACAGGGGAACTATGGCTACACCTTC. Protein: CASSTTGQGNYGYTF.

The chain carries TRBV7-3 and TRBJ1-6; 7 nucleotides align to TRBD1. Trimming cost V 5 bases and J 6 bases; bases outside gene matches: 7. The V gene's germline CDR1 is SGHTA and CDR2 FQGTGA. CDR3 length equals 15 residues. CDR3: CASSPAGQPNSPLHF. As DNA, the CDR3 is TGTGCCAGCAGCCCGGCGGGACAGCCTAATTCACCCCTCCACTTT. Full variable domain (rest looked up from reference TRBV7-3 and TRBJ1-6): GAGVSQTPSNKVTEKGKYVELRCDPISGHTALYWYRQSLGQGPEFLIYFQGTGAADDSGLPNDRFFAVRPEGSVSTLKIQRTERGDSAVYLCASSPAGQPNSPLHFGNGTRLTVT.

The chain carries TRBV7-8 and TRBJ2-3; 10 bases match TRBD2. V shed 2 bases and J 12 bases; nucleotides not matched to a gene: 14. CDR3 length: 16 residues. CDR1 SGHVS and CDR2 FQNEAQ come from the germline V gene. CDR3 bases: TGTGCCAGCAGCTTAAGGACTAGCGGTACCTCATCAGTCCAGTATTTT. Translating gives CASSLRTSGTSSVQYF.

CDR3 in DNA: TGCGCCAGCAGCCCGGGGGTCTCCTACAATGAGCAGTTCTTC. It yields the protein CASSPGVSYNEQFF. The genes are TRBV4-3 and TRBJ2-1, with a tentative D call TRBD2 (6 bases). CDR1 is LGHNA, CDR2 YSLEER, per germline. V was trimmed by 4 bases and J by 0 bases, leaving 7 bases between them. This CDR3 contains 14 residues.

The gene calls are TRBV13 and TRBJ1-2; D is uncertain. Looked up from germline, CDR1 is PRHDT and CDR2 is FYEKMQ (reference sequence). The V and J ends lost 0 bases and 11 bases respectively, with 7 bases between them. The CDR3 totals 11 residues. Here the CDR3 DNA reads TGTGCCAGCAGCTTAGGCTCTCGATACACCTTC. This codes for CASSLGSRYTF. The full variable domain, with the rest looked up from reference TRBV13 and TRBJ1-2, is AAGVIQSPRHLIKEKRETATLKCYPIPRHDTVYWYQQGPGQDPQFLISFYEKMQSDKGSIPDRFSAQQFSDYHSELNMSSLELGDSALYFCASSLGSRYTFGSGTRLTVV.